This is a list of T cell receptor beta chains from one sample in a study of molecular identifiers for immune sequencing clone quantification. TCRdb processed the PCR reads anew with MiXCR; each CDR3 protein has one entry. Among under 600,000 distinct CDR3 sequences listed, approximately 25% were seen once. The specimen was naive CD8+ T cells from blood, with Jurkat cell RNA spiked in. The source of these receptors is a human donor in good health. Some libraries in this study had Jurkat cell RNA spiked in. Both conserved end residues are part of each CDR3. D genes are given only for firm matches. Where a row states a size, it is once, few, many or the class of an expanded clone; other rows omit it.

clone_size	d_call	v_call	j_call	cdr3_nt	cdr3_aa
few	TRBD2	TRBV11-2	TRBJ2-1	TGTGCCAGCAGCCTGACTAGCGGGAATGCCTACAATGAGCAGTTCTTC	CASSLTSGNAYNEQFF
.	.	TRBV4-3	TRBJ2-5	TGCGCCAGCAGCCCTGCTCTGGCGGACCAAGAGACCCAGTACTTC	CASSPALADQETQYF
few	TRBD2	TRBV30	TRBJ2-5	TGTGCCTGGACCCCGGGTGGACTAGCGGGAGGAGAGACCCAGTACTTC	CAWTPGGLAGGETQYF
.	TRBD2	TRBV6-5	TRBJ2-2	TGTGCCAGCAGTTCTCCTATACACGGGACTAGCGACGGAGGGGGGGAGCTGTTTTTT	CASSSPIHGTSDGGGELFF
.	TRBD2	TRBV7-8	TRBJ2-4	TGTGCCAGCAGCTCCGCCGGGGGGTCAGCCAAAAACATTCAGTACTTC	CASSSAGGSAKNIQYF
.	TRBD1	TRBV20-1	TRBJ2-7	TGCAGTGCTAGAGATTGGGACAGGGTTACCGACGAGCAGTACTTC	CSARDWDRVTDEQYF
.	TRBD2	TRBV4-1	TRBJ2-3	TGCGCCAGCAGCCAAGTGCTAGCGGGGGGGTCTAGCACAGATACGCAGTATTTT	CASSQVLAGGSSTDTQYF
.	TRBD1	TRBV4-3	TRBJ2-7	TGCGCCAGCAGCCAAGCACCGGGACAGGGAGGCGAGCAGTACTTC	CASSQAPGQGGEQYF
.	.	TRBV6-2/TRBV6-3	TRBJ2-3	TGTGCCAGCAGTTACACACCAGATACGCAGTATTTT	CASSYTPDTQYF
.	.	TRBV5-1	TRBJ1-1	TGCGCCAGCAGCTTGGCGTTTGGGTTGAACACTGAAGCTTTCTTT	CASSLAFGLNTEAFF
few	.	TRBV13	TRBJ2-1	TGTGCCAGCAGCACCCGGGACCACCCCGAGGATGAGCAGTTCTTC	CASSTRDHPEDEQFF
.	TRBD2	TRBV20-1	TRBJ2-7	TGCAGTGCTAGTCACACTAGCGGGAGGACCACTTTGGGCTACGAGCAGTACTTC	CSASHTSGRTTLGYEQYF
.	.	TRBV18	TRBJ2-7	TGTGCCAGCTCACTGACAGGCACCGCGGCCTACGAGCAGTACTTC	CASSLTGTAAYEQYF
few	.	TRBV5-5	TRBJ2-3	TGTGCCAGCAGCAGCCGACAATCTACCGTTGATACGCAGTATTTT	CASSSRQSTVDTQYF
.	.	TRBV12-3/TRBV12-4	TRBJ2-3	TGTGCCAGCAGTAATTTAGGGAACCGTCCGGGAAATACGCAGTATTTT	CASSNLGNRPGNTQYF
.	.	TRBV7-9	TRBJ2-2	TGTGCCAGCAGCTTCGAGAGCGGGGAGCTGTTTTTT	CASSFESGELFF
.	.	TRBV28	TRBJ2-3	TGTGCCAGCAGTCCCCTCCAGGGCGGCCCAGATACGCAGTATTTT	CASSPLQGGPDTQYF